This TCR beta chain emerged from a study of T cells after yellow fever vaccination. This clonotype was found many times. TCRdb fed the 5' RACE reads into MiXCR, producing one record per CDR3 protein. The sample consists of about 140,000 distinct CDR3 sequences, around 6.3% of them appearing once. From germline, CDR1 is ENHRY and CDR2 SYGVKD. The J segment lost 7 bases and the V segment lost 4 bases, leaving 3 bases of the junction unmatched. This CDR3 comprises 13 residues. The source of this sequence is a man between 25 and 39 years old who received the YFV17D yellow fever vaccine. The sample consisted of CD4+ T cells sorted from PBMCs, taken 10 days after the yellow fever booster vaccination. The V gene is TRBV10-3, the J gene TRBJ2-1, with 8 bases aligning to TRBD1. The CDR3 sequence: CAISVDRENEQFF. CDR3 bases: TGTGCCATCAGTGTGGACAGGGAAAATGAGCAGTTCTTC.